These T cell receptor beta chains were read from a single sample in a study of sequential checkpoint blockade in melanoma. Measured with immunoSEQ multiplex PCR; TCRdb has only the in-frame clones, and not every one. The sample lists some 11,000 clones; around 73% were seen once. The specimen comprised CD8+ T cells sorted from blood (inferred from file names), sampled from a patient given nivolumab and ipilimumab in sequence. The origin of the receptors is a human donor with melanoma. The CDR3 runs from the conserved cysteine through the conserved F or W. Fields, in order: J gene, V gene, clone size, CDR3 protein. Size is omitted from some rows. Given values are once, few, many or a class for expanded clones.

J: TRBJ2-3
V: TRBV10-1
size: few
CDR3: CASSESSDSFTDTQYF

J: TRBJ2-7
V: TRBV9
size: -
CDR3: CASSVGTGIYEQYF

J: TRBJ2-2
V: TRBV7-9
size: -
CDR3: CASSSRETGELFF

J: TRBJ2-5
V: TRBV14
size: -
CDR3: CASSPVRGRETQYF

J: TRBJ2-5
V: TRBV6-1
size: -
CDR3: CASSGIAGGQETQYF

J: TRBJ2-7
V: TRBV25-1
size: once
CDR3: CASSGKGQGAQEQYF

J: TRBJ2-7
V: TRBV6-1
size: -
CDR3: CASSDLGRGYEQYF

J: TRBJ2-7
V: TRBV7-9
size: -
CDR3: CASSLGDIRGGEQYF

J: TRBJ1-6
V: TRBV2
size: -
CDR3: CASSDGQGLTSPLHF

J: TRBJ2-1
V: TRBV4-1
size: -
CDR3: CASSWTSNEQFF

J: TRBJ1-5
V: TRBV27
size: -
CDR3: CASSLTRQGDQPQHF

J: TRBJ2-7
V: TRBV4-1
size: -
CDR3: CASSQDSYEQYF

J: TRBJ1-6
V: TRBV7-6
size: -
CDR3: CASSFLERRNSPLHF

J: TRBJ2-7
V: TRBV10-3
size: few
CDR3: CAIGTGNSYEQYF

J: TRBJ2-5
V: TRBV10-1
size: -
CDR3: CASSESEAGAQYF

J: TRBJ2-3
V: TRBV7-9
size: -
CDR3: CASSHSGGASTDTQYF

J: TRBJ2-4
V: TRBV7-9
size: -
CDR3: CASSLGRDLAKNIQYF

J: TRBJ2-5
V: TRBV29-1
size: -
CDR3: CSALAESQETQYF

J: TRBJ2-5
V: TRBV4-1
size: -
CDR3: CASSLWGGALETQYF

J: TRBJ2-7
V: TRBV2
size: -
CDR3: CASTDPTVSYEQYF

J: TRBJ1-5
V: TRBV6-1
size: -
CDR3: CASSVSGDSNQPQHF

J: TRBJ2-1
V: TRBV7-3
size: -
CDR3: CASSPNSYNEQFF

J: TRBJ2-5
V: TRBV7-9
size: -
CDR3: CASTFPGRRGETQYF

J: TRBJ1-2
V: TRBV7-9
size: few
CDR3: CASSLRDREGYTF

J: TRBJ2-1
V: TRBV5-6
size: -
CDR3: CASSLATGLAGDSFF

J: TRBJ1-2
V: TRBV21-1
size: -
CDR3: CASSKVTGSGRANYGYTF

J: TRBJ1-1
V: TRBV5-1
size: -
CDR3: CASSLIGSAEAFF

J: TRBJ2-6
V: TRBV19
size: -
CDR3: CATRGPGANVLTF

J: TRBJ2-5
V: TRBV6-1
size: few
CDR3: CASSEYAEKETQYF

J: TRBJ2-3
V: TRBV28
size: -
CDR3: CASSLLRRGDTQYF